This T cell receptor beta chain appears in the sequencing data of a study of T cells in Graves' hyperthyroidism and ophthalmopathy. There are many counts of this clonotype. What it binds is not known. RNA transcripts yielded amplified TCR beta CDR3 regions. A first-round RT-PCR of the TCR CDR3 used the HTBI primer set. TCRdb recomputed calls from the multiplex PCR reads with MiXCR, one row per CDR3 protein. The table lists some 690,000 distinct CDR3 sequences, 15% to 20% of them singletons. Study outcomes and limitations: Ophthalmopathy stood apart from stable hyperthyroidism in a 13 V-J model. Most thyroid clonotypes expanded above 0.001 appeared in blood too.

The receptor was isolated from a man in his fifties or sixties with Graves' hyperthyroidism. Input material: blood.

In nucleotides, the CDR3 is TGTGCCAGCTCACCACAGTGGGGTCAGCCCCAGCATTTT. Its protein is CASSPQWGQPQHF. The V gene is TRBV18, the J gene TRBJ1-5; the D is unclear. The CDR3 covers 13 residues. V was pared by 1 base and J by 6 bases, with 7 bases between. Germline V gives CDR1 KGHSH, CDR2 LQKENI.